These T cell receptor beta chains were read from a single sample in a study of human T cells and chemical hapten exposure. TCRdb reanalysed the RACE reads using MiXCR and keeps one entry per CDR3 protein. The sample has about 350,000 distinct CDR3 sequences, 4.5% to 7% seen once; the top ten hold about 8.2%. The sequencing used whole blood, collected in connection with sensitization to the hapten diphenylcyclopropenone (DPC). These receptors came from a woman between 18 and 29 years old with alopecia areata. Some clones in this sample may be carry-over from other donors' samples. The CDR3 runs from the conserved cysteine through the conserved F or W. Size tells how often a clone was seen (once, few, many) or the class of an expanded clone, and some rows leave it out.

abundance,len,v_gene,j_gene,CDR3aa
many,16,TRBV6-5,TRBJ1-6,CASSNLGFSEGSPLHF
-,14,TRBV6-1,TRBJ1-4,CASSEGTVNEKLFF
few,15,TRBV15,TRBJ1-4,CATSRDPSRREKLFF
few,13,TRBV20-1,TRBJ2-3,CSASWDRVDTQYF
-,15,TRBV6-2/TRBV6-3,TRBJ2-3,CASSYTFNGADTQYF
many,17,TRBV27,TRBJ1-6,CASSLTRIAIPTSPLHF
-,15,TRBV12-3/TRBV12-4,TRBJ2-1,CASSASGGAVNEQFF
-,13,TRBV14,TRBJ2-3,CASRGGFGDTQYF
few,12,TRBV12-3/TRBV12-4,TRBJ2-1,CASSSSRREQFF
many,16,TRBV3-1,TRBJ1-1,CASSQVQGKGNTEAFF
-,16,TRBV27,TRBJ2-3,CASPPWGGDSTDTQYF
-,16,TRBV7-9,TRBJ2-6,CASSLASVSGANVLTF
many,12,TRBV28,TRBJ1-1,CASSLSGGEAFF
many,16,TRBV5-1,TRBJ2-3,CASRLNRGLSTDTQYF
many,15,TRBV14,TRBJ2-1,CASSPNYFIDNEQFF
many,13,TRBV6-2/TRBV6-3,TRBJ2-6,CASSLSGANVLTF
-,14,TRBV15,TRBJ2-3,CATSEDRGPDTQYF
few,13,TRBV5-6,TRBJ2-3,CASSLVYGDTQYF
few,12,TRBV2,TRBJ2-2,CASSSGSGELFF
-,13,TRBV5-1,TRBJ1-1,CASRHPGNTEAFF
many,12,TRBV29-1,TRBJ1-3,CSAQASGNTIYF
-,14,TRBV6-4,TRBJ2-2,CASSEFGRAGELFF
few,14,TRBV2,TRBJ2-5,CASSDTGGYGTQYF
-,12,TRBV5-6,TRBJ1-1,CASSLYEGGTFF
few,11,TRBV12-3/TRBV12-4,TRBJ2-3,CASSLYYTQYF
-,13,TRBV29-1,TRBJ1-5,CSVMGQAGQPQHF
few,13,TRBV27,TRBJ2-5,CASSLGGVGTQYF
-,15,TRBV12-3/TRBV12-4,TRBJ1-5,CASSLIGYSNQPQHF
few,15,TRBV7-9,TRBJ1-5,CASSLAMGTNQPQHF
-,14,TRBV7-3,TRBJ2-7,CASSVGGWPGEQYF
few,15,TRBV5-1,TRBJ2-3,CASSPERGSTDTQYF
many,11,TRBV29-1,TRBJ1-1,CSVGQGNWAFF
few,14,TRBV5-1,TRBJ2-7,CASSLLSLTYEQYF
-,15,TRBV27,TRBJ2-3,CASSWWRGRADTQYF
-,16,TRBV10-3,TRBJ1-2,CAISATGTGGNYGYTF
few,17,TRBV6-5,TRBJ2-3,CASSLATSGGFTDTQYF
-,13,TRBV6-2/TRBV6-3,TRBJ2-3,CASPIICTDTQYF
many,13,TRBV2,TRBJ1-5,CASSVGLGQPQHF
-,16,TRBV7-3,TRBJ2-1,CASSSFTGTPYNEQFF
medium-sized,14,TRBV27,TRBJ1-2,CASSLDYSNYGYTF
few,13,TRBV10-3,TRBJ1-2,CAISEILSAGYTF
many,15,TRBV11-2,TRBJ1-3,CASSETGVSGNTIYF
few,13,TRBV2,TRBJ1-1,CASSELGGLEAFF
many,12,TRBV12-3/TRBV12-4,TRBJ1-6,CASRMEVSPLHF
-,16,TRBV12-3/TRBV12-4,TRBJ1-1,CASRAGTGVFNTEAFF
many,15,TRBV20-1,TRBJ2-1,CSARDRWGDYNEQFF
many,16,TRBV6-2/TRBV6-3,TRBJ2-1,CASSYRVISSYNEQFF
many,15,TRBV29-1,TRBJ2-3,CSVGELAGGTDTQYF
many,15,TRBV2,TRBJ1-5,CASTAEGGGNQPQHF
few,13,TRBV12-3/TRBV12-4,TRBJ2-5,CASSLGYGETQYF
many,21,TRBV4-2,TRBJ1-6,CASSQERGRLPGSSYNSPLHF